This entry is about one T cell receptor (beta chain). What it binds is unknown. Sequencing used immunoSEQ multiplex PCR; TCRdb keeps in-frame clones, though not all of them. The repertoire holds some 2,100,000 clones, about 94% seen once, with around 0.13% in the top ten. This entry comes from a study of shared clonotypes between healthy human individuals. Study-wide results and caveats: Only blood was sampled, and tissue TCR repertoires likely differ from blood ones. Naive CD4 clonotypes were shared across a handful of donors at roughly 5.3%.

The CDR3 contains 13 residues. The germline gives CDR1 SQVTM, CDR2 ANQGSEA. The V end was cut by 4 bases, the J end by 1 base, with 10 bases between. The chain joins TRBV29-1 to TRBJ1-1; D is undetermined. Sequencing was done on a sample of naive CD4+ T cells sorted from blood. Subset reported: CD45RA+ positively selected. This TCR was recovered from a man aged 18 to 30 in good health. In DNA, the CDR3 is TGCAGCGTTGCGGGATTGTCGAACACTGAAGCTTTCTTT. It specifies CSVAGLSNTEAFF.